In this sample, the clone carrying this TCR beta chain turned up a few times. Germline V gene lookup returns CDR1 MNHEY and CDR2 SVGAGI. V was shortened by 0 bases and J by 0 bases, with 15 bases between the two germline ends. The CDR3 runs 19 residues. TCRdb reprocessed the 5' RACE reads with MiXCR, giving one entry per CDR3 protein. The data hold under 150,000 distinct CDR3 sequences, with approximately 7.7% observed a single time. This sample was taken from a study of T cells after yellow fever vaccination. The overall study: The SMART-Seq v4 Ultra Low Input method served to prepare the low-cell-number fractions.

V is TRBV6-5 and J is TRBJ2-6; no clear D gene. This receptor was obtained from a man between 25 and 39 years old who received the YFV17D yellow fever vaccine. The sequenced sample was CD4+ T cells sorted from PBMCs, obtained 5 days after the yellow fever booster vaccination. The CDR3 bases are TGTGCCAGCAGTTACTCCGGGCCCCATCTGGGCTCTGGGGCCAACGTCCTGACTTTC. Amino acids: CASSYSGPHLGSGANVLTF.